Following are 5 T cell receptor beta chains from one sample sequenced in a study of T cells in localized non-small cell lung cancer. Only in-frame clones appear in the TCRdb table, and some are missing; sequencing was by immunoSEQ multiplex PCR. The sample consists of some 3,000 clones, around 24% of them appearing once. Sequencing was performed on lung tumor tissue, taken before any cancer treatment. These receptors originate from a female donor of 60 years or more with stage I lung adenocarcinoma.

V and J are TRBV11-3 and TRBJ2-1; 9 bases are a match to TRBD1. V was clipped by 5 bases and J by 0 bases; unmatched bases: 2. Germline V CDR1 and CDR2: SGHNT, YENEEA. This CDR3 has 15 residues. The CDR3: CASSPGQGSYNEQFF. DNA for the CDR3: TGTGCCAGCAGCCCGGGACAGGGCTCCTACAATGAGCAGTTCTTC.

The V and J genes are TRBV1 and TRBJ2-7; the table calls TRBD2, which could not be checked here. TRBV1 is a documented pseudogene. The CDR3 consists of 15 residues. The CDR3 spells CASSQGGTLFYEQYF. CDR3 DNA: TGCGCCAGCAGCCAAGGGGGGACTCTATTCTACGAGCAGTACTTC.

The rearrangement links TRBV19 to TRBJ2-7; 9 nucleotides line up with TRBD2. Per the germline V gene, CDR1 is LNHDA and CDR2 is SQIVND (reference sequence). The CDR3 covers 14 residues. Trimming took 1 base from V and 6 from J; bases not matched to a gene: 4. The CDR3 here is CASSIGQRGAEQYF. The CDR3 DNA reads TGTGCCAGTAGTATAGGCCAGCGGGGGGCCGAGCAGTACTTC.

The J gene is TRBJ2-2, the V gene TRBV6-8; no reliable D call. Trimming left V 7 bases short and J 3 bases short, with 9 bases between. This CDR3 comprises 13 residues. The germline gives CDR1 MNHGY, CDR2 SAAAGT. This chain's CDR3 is CASTSGDTGELFF. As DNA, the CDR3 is TGTGCCAGCACCTCTGGGGACACCGGGGAGCTGTTTTTT.

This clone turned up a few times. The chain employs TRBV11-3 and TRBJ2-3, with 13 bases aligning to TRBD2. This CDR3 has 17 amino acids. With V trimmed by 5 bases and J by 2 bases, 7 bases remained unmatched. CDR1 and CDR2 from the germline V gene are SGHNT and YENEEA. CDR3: CASSARGLAGTTDTQYF. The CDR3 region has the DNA TGTGCCAGCAGCGCGAGGGGACTAGCGGGGACCACAGATACGCAGTATTTT.